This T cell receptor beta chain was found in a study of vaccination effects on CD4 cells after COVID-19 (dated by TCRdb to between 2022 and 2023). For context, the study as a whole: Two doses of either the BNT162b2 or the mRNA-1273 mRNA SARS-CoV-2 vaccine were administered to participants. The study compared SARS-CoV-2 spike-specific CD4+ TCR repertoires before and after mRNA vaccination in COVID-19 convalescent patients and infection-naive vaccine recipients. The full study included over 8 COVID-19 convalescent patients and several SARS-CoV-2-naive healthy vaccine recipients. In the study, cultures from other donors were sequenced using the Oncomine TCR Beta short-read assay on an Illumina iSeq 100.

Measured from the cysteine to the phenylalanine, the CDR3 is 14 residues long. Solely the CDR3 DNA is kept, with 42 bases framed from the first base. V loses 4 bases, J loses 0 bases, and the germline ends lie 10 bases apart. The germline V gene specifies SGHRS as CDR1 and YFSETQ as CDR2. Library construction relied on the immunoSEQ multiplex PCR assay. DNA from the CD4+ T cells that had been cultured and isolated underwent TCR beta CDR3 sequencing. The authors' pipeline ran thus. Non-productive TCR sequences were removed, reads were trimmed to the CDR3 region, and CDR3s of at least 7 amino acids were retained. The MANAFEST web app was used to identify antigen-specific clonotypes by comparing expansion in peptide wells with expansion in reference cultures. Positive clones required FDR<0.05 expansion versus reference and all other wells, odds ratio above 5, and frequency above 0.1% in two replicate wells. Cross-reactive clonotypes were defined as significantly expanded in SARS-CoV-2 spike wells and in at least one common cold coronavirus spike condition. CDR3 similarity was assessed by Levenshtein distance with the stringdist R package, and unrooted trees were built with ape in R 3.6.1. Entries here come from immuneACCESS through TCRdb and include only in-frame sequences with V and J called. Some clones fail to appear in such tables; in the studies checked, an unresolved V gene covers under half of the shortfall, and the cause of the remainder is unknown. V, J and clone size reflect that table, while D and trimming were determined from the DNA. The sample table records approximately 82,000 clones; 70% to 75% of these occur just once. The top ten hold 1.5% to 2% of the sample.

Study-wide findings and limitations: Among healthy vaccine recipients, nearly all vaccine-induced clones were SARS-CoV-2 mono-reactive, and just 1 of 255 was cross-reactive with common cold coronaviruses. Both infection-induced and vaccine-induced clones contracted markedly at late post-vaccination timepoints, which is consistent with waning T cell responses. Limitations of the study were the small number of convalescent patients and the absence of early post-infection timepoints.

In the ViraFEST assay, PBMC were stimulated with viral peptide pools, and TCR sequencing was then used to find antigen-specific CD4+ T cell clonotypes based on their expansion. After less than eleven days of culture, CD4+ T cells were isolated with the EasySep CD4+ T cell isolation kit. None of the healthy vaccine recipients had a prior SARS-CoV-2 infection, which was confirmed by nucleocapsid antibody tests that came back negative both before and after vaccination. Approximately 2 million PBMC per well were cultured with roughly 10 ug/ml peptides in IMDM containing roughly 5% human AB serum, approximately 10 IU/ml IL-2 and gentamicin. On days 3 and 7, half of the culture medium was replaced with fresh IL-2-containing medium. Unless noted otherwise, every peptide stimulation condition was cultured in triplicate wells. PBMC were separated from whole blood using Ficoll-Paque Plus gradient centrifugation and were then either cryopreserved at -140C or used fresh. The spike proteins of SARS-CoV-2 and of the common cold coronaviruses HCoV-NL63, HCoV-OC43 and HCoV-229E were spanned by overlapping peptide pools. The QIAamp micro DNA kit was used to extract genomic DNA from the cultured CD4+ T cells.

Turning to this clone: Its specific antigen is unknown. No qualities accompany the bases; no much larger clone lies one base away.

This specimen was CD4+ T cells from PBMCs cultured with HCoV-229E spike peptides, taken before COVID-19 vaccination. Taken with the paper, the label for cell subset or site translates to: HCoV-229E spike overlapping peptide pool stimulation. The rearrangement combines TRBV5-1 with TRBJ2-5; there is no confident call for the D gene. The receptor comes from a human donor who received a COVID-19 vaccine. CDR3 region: CASSPNSYQETQYF. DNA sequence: TGCGCCAGCAGCCCGAACTCATACCAAGAGACCCAGTACTTC.